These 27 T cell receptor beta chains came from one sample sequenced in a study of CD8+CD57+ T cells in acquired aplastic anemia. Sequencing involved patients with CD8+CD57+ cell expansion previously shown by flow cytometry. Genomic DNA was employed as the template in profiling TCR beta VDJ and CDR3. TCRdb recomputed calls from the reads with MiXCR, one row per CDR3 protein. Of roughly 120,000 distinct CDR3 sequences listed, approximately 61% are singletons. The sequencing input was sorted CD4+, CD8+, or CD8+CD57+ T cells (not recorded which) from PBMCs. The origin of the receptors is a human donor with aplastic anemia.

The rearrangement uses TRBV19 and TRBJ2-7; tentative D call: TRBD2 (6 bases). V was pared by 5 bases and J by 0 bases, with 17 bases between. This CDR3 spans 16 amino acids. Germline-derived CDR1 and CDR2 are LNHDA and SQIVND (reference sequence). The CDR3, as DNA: TGTGCCAGTAGTCCCGGCGGGGATAGGGGCTCCTACGAGCAGTACTTC. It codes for CASSPGGDRGSYEQYF.

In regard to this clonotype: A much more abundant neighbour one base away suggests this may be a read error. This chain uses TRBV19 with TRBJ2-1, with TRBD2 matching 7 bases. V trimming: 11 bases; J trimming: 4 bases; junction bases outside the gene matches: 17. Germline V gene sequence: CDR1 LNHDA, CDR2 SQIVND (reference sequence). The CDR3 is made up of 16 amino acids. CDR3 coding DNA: TGTGCCTCTTATCCCGGTGGACTAGATCTTTACAATGAGCAGTTCTTC. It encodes CASYPGGLDLYNEQFF.

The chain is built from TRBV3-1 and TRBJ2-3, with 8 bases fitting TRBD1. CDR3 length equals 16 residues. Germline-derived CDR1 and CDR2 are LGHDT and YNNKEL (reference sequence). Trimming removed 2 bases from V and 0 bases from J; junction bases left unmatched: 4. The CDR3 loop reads CASSQRDRISTDTQYF. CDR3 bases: TGTGCCAGCAGCCAACGGGACAGGATTAGCACAGATACGCAGTATTTT.

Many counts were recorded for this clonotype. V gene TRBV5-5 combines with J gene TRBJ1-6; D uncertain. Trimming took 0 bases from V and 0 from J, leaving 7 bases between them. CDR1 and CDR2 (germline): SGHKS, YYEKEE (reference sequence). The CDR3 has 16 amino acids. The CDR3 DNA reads TGTGCCAGCAGCTTGGCCGAGGACTCCTATAATTCACCCCTCCACTTT. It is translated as CASSLAEDSYNSPLHF.

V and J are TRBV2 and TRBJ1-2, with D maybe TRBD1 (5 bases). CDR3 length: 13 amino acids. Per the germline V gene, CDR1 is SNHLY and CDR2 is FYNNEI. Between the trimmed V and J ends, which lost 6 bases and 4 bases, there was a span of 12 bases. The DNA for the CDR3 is TGTGCCAGCAGGTCCGGGACTGGCTATGGCTACACCTTC. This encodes CASRSGTGYGYTF.

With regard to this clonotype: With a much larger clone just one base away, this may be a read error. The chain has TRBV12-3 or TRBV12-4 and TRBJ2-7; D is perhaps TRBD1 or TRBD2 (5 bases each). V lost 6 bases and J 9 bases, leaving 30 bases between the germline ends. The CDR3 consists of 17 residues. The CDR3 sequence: CASSTPRVGPSVHGQYF. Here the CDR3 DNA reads TGTGCCAGCAGCACCCCCAGGGTGGGACCCTCGGTCCACGGGCAGTACTTC.

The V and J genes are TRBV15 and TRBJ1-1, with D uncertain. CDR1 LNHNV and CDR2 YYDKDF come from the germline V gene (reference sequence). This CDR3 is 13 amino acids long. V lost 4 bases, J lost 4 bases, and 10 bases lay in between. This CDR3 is CATSIYTGTEAFF. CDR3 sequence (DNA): TGTGCCACCAGCATCTACACGGGCACTGAAGCTTTCTTT.

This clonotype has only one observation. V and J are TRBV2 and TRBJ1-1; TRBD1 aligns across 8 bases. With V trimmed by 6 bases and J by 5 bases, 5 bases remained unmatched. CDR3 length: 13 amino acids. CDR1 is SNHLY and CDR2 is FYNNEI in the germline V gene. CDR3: CASSPRGRTEAFF. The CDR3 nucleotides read TGTGCCAGCAGCCCCAGGGGGCGGACTGAAGCTTTCTTT.

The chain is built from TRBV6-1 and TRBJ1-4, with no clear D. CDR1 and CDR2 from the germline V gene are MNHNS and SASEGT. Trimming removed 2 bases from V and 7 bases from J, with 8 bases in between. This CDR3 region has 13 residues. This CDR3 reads CASSEKGSEKLFF. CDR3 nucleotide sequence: TGTGCCAGCAGTGAAAAGGGAAGTGAAAAACTGTTTTTT.

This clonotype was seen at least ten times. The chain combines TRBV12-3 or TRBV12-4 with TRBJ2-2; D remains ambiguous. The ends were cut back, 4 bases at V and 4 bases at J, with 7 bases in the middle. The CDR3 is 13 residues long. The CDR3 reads CASSSGVTGELFF. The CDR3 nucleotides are TGTGCCAGCAGTTCTGGGGTCACCGGGGAGCTGTTTTTT.

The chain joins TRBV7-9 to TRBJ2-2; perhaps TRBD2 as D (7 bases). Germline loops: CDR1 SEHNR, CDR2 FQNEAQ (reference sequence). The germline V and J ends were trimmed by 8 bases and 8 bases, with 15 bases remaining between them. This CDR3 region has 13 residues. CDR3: CASERGAGGELFF. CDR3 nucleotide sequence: TGTGCCAGCGAACGGGGGGCAGGGGGGGAGCTGTTTTTT.

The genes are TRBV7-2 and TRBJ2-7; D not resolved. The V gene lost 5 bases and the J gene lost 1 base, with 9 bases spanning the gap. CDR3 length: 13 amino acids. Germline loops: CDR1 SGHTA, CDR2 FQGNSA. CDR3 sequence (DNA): TGTGCCAGCAGCGCTGACGTTTCCTACGAGCAGTACTTC. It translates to CASSADVSYEQYF.

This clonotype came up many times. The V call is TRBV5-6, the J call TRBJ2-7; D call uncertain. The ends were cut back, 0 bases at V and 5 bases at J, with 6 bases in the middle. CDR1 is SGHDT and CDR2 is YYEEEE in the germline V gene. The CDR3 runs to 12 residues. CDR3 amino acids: CASSLGQDEQYF. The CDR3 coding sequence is TGTGCCAGCAGCTTGGGGCAGGACGAGCAGTACTTC.

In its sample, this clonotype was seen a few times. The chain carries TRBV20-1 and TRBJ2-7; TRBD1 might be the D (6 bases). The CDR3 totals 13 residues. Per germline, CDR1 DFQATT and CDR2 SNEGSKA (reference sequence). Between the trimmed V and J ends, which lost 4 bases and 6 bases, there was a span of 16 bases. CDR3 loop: CSATDRYGAEQYF. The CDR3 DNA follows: TGCAGTGCTACCGACAGGTACGGGGCCGAGCAGTACTTC.

The CDR3 sequence is CSVTGGGTEAFF. In DNA form, the CDR3 reads TGCAGCGTGACAGGAGGGGGCACTGAAGCTTTCTTT. The rearrangement joins TRBV29-1 to TRBJ1-1; D perhaps matches TRBD1 (6 bases). V was clipped by 6 bases and J by 4 bases, with 12 bases between them. Germline V CDR1 and CDR2: SQVTM, ANQGSEA. The CDR3 has 12 amino acids. The whole variable domain, remainder taken from reference TRBV29-1 and TRBJ1-1, is SAVISQKPSRDICQRGTSLTIQCQVDSQVTMMFWYRQQPGQSLTLIATANQGSEATYESGFVIDKFPISRPNLTFSTLTVSNMSPEDSSIYLCSVTGGGTEAFFGQGTRLTVV.

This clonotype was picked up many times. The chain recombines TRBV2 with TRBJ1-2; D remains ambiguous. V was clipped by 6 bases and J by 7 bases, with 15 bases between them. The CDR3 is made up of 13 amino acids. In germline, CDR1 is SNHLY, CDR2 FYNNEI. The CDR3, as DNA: TGTGCCAGCAGCTCGGAGGGTTGGGTTGGCTACACCTTC. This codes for CASSSEGWVGYTF.

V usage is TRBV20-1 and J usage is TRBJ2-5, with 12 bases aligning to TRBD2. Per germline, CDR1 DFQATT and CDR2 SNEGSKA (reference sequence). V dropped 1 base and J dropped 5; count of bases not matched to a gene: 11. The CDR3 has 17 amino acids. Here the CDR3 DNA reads TGCAGTGCTAGAGTCCTTAGGACTAGCGGGACAATGGAGACCCAGTACTTC. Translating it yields CSARVLRTSGTMETQYF.

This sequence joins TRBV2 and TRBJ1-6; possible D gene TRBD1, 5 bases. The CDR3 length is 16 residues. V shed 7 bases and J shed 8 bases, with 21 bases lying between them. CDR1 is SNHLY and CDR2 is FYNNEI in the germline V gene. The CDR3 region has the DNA TGTGCCAGCACCTACTCAGGGACGGAGCCCTATTCACCCCTCCACTTT. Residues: CASTYSGTEPYSPLHF.

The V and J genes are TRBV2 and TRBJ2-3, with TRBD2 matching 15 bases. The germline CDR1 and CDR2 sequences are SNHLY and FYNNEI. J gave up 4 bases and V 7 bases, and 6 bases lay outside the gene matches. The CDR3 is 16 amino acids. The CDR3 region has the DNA TGTGCCAGCAAGGGGACTAGCGGGAGGTTGGCAGATACGCAGTATTTT. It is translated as CASKGTSGRLADTQYF.

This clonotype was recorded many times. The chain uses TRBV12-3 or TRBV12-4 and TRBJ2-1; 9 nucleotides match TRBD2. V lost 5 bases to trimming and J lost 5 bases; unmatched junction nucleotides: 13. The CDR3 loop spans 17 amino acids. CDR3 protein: CASSPRGWTSEDNEQFF. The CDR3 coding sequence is TGTGCCAGCAGTCCAAGGGGTTGGACTAGCGAAGACAATGAGCAGTTCTTC.

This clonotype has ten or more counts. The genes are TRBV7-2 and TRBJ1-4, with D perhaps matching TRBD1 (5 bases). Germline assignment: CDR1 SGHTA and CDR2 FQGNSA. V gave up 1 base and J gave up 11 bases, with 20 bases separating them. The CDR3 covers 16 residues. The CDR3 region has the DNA TGTGCCAGCAGCTTAGTATTGGGCGGACACCGAGGGAAACTGTTTTTT. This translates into CASSLVLGGHRGKLFF.

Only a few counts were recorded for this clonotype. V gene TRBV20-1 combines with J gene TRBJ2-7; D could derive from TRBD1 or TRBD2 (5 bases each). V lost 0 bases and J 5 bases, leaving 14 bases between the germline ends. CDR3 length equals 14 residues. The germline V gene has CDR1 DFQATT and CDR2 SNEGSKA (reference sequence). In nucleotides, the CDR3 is TGCAGTGCTAGAGACTCGGGACGGTACCACGAGCAGTACTTC. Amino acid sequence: CSARDSGRYHEQYF.

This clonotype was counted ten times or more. In DNA, the CDR3 is TGCAGCGTTGATAAGGGGGCCCCTCTAGCCAAAAACATTCAGTACTTC. This sequence encodes CSVDKGAPLAKNIQYF. The chain is built from TRBV29-1 and TRBJ2-4, with 7 bases matching TRBD1. The CDR3 is made up of 16 amino acids. Germline assignment: CDR1 SQVTM and CDR2 ANQGSEA. V lost 3 bases and J lost 0; bases outside the gene matches: 8.

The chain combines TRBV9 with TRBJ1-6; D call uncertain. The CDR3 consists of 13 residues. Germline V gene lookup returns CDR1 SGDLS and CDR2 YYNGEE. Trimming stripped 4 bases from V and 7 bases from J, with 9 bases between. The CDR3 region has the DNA TGTGCCAGCAGCCAGAACAGCAATTCACCCCTCCACTTT. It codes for CASSQNSNSPLHF.

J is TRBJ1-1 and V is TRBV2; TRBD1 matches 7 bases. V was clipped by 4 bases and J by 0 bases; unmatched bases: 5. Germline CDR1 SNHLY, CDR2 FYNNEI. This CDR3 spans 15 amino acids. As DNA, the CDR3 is TGTGCCAGCAGTGCAGACAGGGTCATGAACACTGAAGCTTTCTTT. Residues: CASSADRVMNTEAFF.

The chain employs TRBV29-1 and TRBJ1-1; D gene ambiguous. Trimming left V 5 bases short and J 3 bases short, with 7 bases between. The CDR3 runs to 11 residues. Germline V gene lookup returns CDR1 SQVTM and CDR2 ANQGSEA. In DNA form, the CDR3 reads TGCAGCGTTAGGGCCGACACTGAAGCTTTCTTT. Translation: CSVRADTEAFF.

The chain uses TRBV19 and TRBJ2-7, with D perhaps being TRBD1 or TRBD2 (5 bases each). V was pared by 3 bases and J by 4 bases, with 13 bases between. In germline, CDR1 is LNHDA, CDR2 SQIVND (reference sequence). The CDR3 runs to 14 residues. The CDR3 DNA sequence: TGTGCCAGTAGTATGGCGGGCAGGGCGTACGAGCAGTACTTC. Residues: CASSMAGRAYEQYF.